This T cell receptor beta chain was observed in a study of PD-L1 blockade in urothelial cancer. Study-wide context: Atezolizumab (1,200 mg intravenously every 3 weeks) began in about 2014 for patients.

This CDR3 is built from 15 residues. V was cut by 1 base and J by 6 bases, with 10 bases left in between. Germline V gives CDR1 MNHNS, CDR2 SASEGT. Described time point: pretreatment peripheral blood. The data were produced by immunoSEQ multiplex PCR, yet TCRdb's version contains in-frame clones alone and is incomplete. The sample holds tens of thousands of clones; roughly four fifths are singletons and the top ten take more than 5%. The chain couples TRBV6-1 to TRBJ1-6, with D hard to call. The source material was PBMCs, sampled around atezolizumab (anti-PD-L1) treatment. This clonotype was sampled from a man between 65 and 85 years old with urothelial cancer. CDR3 sequence reads: CASSEEGGINSPLHF. The CDR3 nucleotides read TGTGCCAGCAGTGAAGAGGGAGGGATTAATTCACCCCTCCACTTT.